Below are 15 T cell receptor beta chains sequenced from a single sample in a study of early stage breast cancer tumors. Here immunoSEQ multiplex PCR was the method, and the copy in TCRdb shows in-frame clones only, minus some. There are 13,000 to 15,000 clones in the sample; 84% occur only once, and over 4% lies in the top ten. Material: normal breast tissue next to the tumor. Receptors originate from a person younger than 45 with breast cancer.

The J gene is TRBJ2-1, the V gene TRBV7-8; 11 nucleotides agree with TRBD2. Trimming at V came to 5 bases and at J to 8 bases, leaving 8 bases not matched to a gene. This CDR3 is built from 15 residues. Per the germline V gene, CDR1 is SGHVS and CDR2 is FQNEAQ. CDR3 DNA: TGTGCCAGCAGCCGGGGGACTAGCGGTCCCCATGAGCAGTTCTTC. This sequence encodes CASSRGTSGPHEQFF.

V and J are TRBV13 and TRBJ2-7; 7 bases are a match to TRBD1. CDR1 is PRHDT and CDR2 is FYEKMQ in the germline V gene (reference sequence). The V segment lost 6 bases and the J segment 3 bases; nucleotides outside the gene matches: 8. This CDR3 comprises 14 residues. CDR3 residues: CASRRAGTDYEQYF. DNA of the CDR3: TGTGCCAGCAGGCGAGCCGGGACAGACTACGAGCAGTACTTC.

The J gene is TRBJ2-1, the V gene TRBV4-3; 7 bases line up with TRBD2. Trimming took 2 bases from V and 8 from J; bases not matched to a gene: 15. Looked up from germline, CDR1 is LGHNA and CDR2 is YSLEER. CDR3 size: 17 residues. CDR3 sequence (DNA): TGCGCCAGCAGCCAAAACCCTAATCGGCGGGAGCTACATGAGCAGTTCTTC. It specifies CASSQNPNRRELHEQFF.

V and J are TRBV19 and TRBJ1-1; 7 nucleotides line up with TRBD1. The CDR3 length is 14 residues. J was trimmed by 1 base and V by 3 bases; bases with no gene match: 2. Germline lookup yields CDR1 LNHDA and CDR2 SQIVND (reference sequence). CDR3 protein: CASSMGTENTEAFF. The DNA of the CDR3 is TGTGCCAGTAGTATGGGGACAGAGAACACTGAAGCTTTCTTT. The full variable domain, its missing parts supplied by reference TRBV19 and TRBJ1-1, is DGGITQSPKYLFRKEGQNVTLSCEQNLNHDAMYWYRQDPGQGLRLIYYSQIVNDFQKGDIAEGYSVSREKKESFPLTVTSAQKNPTAFYLCASSMGTENTEAFFGQGTRLTVV.

DNA for the CDR3: TGTGCCAGCTCACCAGCAGCGGGAGAGTACGAGCAGTACTTC. Translation: CASSPAAGEYEQYF. The V and J genes are TRBV18 and TRBJ2-7, with 8 bases lining up with TRBD2. Germline lookup yields CDR1 KGHSH and CDR2 LQKENI. With V trimmed by 2 bases and J by 4 bases, 4 bases remained unmatched. The CDR3 covers 14 residues.

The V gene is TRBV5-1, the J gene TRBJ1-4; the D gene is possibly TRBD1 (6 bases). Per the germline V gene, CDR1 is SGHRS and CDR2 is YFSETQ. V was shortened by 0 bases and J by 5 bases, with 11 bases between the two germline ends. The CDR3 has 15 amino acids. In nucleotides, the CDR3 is TGCGCCAGCAGCTTGGCGTGGGGGGCGAATGAAAAACTGTTTTTT. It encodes CASSLAWGANEKLFF. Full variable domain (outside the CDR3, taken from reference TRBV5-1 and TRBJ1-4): KAGVTQTPRYLIKTRGQQVTLSCSPISGHRSVSWYQQTPGQGLQFLFEYFSETQRNKGNFPGRFSGRQFSNSRSEMNVSTLELGDSALYLCASSLAWGANEKLFFGSGTQLSVL.

In DNA, the CDR3 is TGCAGCGTTGGCCAGGAGGAGACCCAGTACTTC. Amino acids: CSVGQEETQYF. The chain has TRBV29-1 and TRBJ2-5; unclear D gene. Germline loops: CDR1 SQVTM, CDR2 ANQGSEA. V was shortened by 4 bases and J by 5 bases, with 8 bases between the two germline ends. The CDR3 loop spans 11 amino acids.

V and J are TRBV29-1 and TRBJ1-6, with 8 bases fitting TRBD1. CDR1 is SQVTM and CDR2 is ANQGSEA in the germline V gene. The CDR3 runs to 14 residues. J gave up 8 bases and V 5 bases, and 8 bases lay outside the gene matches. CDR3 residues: CSVLGTGGDSPLHF. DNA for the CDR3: TGCAGCGTTCTGGGTACAGGGGGGGATTCACCCCTCCACTTT. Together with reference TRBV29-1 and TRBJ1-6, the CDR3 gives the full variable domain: SAVISQKPSRDICQRGTSLTIQCQVDSQVTMMFWYRQQPGQSLTLIATANQGSEATYESGFVIDKFPISRPNLTFSTLTVSNMSPEDSSIYLCSVLGTGGDSPLHFGNGTRLTVT.

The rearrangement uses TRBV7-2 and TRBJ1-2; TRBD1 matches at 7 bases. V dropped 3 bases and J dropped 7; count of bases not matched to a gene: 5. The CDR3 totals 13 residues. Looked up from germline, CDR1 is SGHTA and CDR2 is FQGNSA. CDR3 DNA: TGTGCCAGCAGCTTCCTAGACAGGGCTGGCTACACCTTC. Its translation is CASSFLDRAGYTF. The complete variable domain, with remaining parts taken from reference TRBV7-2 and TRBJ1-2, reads GAGVSQSPSNKVTEKGKDVELRCDPISGHTALYWYRQSLGQGLEFLIYFQGNSAPDKSGLPSDRFSAERTGGSVSTLTIQRTQQEDSAVYLCASSFLDRAGYTFGSGTRLTVV.

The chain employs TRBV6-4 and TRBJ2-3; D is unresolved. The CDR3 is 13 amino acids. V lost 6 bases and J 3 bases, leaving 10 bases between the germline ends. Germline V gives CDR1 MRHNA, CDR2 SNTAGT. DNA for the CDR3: TGTGCCAGCAGCCTGACCTTAACAGATACGCAGTATTTT. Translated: CASSLTLTDTQYF.

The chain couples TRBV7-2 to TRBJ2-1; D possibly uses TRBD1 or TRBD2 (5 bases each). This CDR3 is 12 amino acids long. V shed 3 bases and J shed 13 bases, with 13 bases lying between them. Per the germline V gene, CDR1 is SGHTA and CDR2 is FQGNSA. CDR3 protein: CASSLGDAHQFF. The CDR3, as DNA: TGTGCCAGCAGCTTGGGGGACGCACATCAGTTCTTC. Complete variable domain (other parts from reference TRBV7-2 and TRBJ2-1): GAGVSQSPSNKVTEKGKDVELRCDPISGHTALYWYRQSLGQGLEFLIYFQGNSAPDKSGLPSDRFSAERTGGSVSTLTIQRTQQEDSAVYLCASSLGDAHQFFGPGTRLTVL.

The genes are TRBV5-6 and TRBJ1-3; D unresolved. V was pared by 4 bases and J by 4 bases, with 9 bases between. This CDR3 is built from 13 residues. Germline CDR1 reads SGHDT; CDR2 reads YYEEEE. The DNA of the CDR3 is TGTGCCAGCAGCCGAAGGGCAGGAAACACCATATATTTT. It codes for CASSRRAGNTIYF.

This CDR3 reads CASSEPEGMSGYTF. CDR3 nucleotides: TGTGCCAGCAGCGAACCGGAAGGTATGAGTGGCTACACCTTC. This rearrangement joins TRBV6-6 to TRBJ1-2; D unresolved. The CDR3 is 14 residues long. Trimming stripped 6 bases from V and 7 bases from J, with 18 bases between. Germline loops: CDR1 MNHNY, CDR2 SVGAGI (reference sequence).

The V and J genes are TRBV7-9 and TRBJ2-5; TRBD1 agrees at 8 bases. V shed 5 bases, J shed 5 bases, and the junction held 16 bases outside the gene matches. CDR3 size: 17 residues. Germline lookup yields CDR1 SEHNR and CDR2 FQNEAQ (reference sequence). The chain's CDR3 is CASSPTDRGARWETQYF. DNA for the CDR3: TGTGCCAGCAGCCCAACCGACAGGGGCGCGCGGTGGGAGACCCAGTACTTC.

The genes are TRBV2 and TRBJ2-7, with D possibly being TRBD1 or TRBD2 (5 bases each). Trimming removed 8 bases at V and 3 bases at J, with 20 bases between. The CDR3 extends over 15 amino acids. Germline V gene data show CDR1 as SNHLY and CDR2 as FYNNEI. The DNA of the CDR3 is TGTGCCAGCGCGGGCCCCCGGGACGTAAGCTACGAGCAGTACTTC. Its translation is CASAGPRDVSYEQYF.